The 23 T cell receptor beta chains listed next were all sequenced from one sample in a study of blood T cell repertoires in COVID-19. Produced via immunoSEQ multiplex PCR; TCRdb's table is partial and in-frame only. The table shows hundreds of thousands of clones, with roughly 80% occurring only once. Sequenced sample: PBMCs or T cells enriched from blood (not recorded which). These receptors all come from a woman aged 40-49 years who had been exposed to COVID-19.

The rearrangement joins TRBV12-2 to TRBJ2-7; TRBD2, the table's D call, was not compared with the DNA. TRBV12-2 counts as a pseudogene. The CDR3 extends over 13 amino acids. In nucleotides, the CDR3 is TGTGCAAGTCGACCCCTACCCTCCTACGAGCAGTACTTC. This encodes CASRPLPSYEQYF.

V and J are TRBV3-1 (or the pseudogene TRBV3-2) and TRBJ1-2, with TRBD1 identical over 12 bases. The CDR3 runs 15 residues. Trimming at V came to 4 bases and at J to 6 bases, leaving 6 bases not matched to a gene. Germline lookup yields CDR1 LGHDT and CDR2 YNNKEL (reference sequence). The chain's CDR3 is CASSLGTGGGNGYTF. CDR3 nucleotide sequence: TGTGCCAGCAGCCTTGGGACAGGGGGCGGGAATGGCTACACCTTC.

The V gene is TRBV4-2, the J gene TRBJ2-3; no definite D call. The CDR3 is 14 amino acids. Between the trimmed V and J ends, which lost 0 bases and 1 base, there was a span of 5 bases. CDR1 is LGHNA and CDR2 is YNFKEQ in the germline V gene. CDR3 sequence reads: CASSQDRGTDTQYF. As DNA, the CDR3 is TGTGCCAGCAGCCAAGATCGCGGCACAGATACGCAGTATTTT.

For the CDR3, the DNA is TGTGCCACCCAGACCTTCGGGACAGGTATCTACGAGCAGTACTTC. It is translated as CATQTFGTGIYEQYF. The chain has TRBV27 and TRBJ2-7; TRBD1 matches at 8 bases. Losses at the gene ends were 10 bases for V and 3 bases for J; bases not matched to a gene: 14. The CDR3 is 15 residues long. The germline V gene encodes CDR1 MNHEY and CDR2 SMNVEV (reference sequence).

The V call is TRBV6-5, the J call TRBJ2-7; TRBD1 matches 7 bases. The V and J ends lost 5 bases and 0 bases, in that order; junction bases with no gene match: 7. Germline loops: CDR1 MNHEY, CDR2 SVGAGI. This CDR3 is 15 amino acids long. The CDR3 region has the DNA TGTGCCAGCAGTACCGGGTACAGGGGCTCCTACGAGCAGTACTTC. It translates to CASSTGYRGSYEQYF.

The rearrangement joins TRBV2 to TRBJ1-4; D possibly corresponds to TRBD1 (6 bases). This CDR3 region has 14 residues. Trimming took 8 bases from V and 8 from J, leaving 18 bases between them. Germline CDR1 and CDR2: SNHLY and FYNNEI. The CDR3 reads CASGTTLQGEKLFF. The DNA for the CDR3 is TGTGCCAGCGGGACAACTCTTCAAGGGGAAAAACTGTTTTTT.

V and J are TRBV7-9 and TRBJ1-1; D remains unclear. The germline V gene encodes CDR1 SEHNR and CDR2 FQNEAQ (reference sequence). The CDR3 has 13 residues. Trimming cost V 1 base and J 3 bases, with 6 bases left between them. The CDR3 region is CASSLVGDTEAFF. The DNA for the CDR3 is TGTGCCAGCAGCTTAGTCGGGGACACTGAAGCTTTCTTT.

The gene calls are TRBV7-9 and TRBJ2-7, with 7 bases matching TRBD1. This CDR3 has 12 amino acids. Germline V gene sequence: CDR1 SEHNR, CDR2 FQNEAQ (reference sequence). V gave up 4 bases and J gave up 4 bases; unmatched junction bases: 1. CDR3 sequence reads: CASSWGQYEQYF. CDR3 coding DNA: TGTGCCAGCAGCTGGGGACAGTACGAGCAGTACTTC.

CDR3 nucleotide sequence: TGTGCCAGCAGCACCCAGGGAGGGAACTCCTACGAGCAGTACTTC. Its protein product is CASSTQGGNSYEQYF. This chain links TRBV2 with TRBJ2-7; 7 nucleotides match TRBD2. The germline CDR1 and CDR2 sequences are SNHLY and FYNNEI. Trimming at V came to 6 bases and at J to 0 bases, leaving 8 bases not matched to a gene. The CDR3 length is 15 residues.

The chain links TRBV18 to TRBJ1-5; D is uncertain. The CDR3 totals 15 residues. CDR1 and CDR2 from the germline V gene are KGHSH and LQKENI. V shed 3 bases and J shed 2 bases, with 11 bases lying between them. The CDR3 nucleotides read TGTGCCAGCTCACCTACCACTATGGGCAATCAGCCCCAGCATTTT. Translated, it gives CASSPTTMGNQPQHF. The variable domain in full, with the rest retrieved from reference TRBV18 and TRBJ1-5, is NAGVMQNPRHLVRRRGQEARLRCSPMKGHSHVYWYRQLPEEGLKFMVYLQKENIIDESGMPKERFSAEFPKEGPSILRIQQVVRGDSAAYFCASSPTTMGNQPQHFGDGTRLSIL.

This clone is a singleton in its sample. J is TRBJ2-3 and V is TRBV5-1; D is unclear. The CDR3 spans 15 residues. With 4 bases removed from V and 4 bases from J, the gap between germline ends came to 16 bases. Germline assignment: CDR1 SGHRS and CDR2 YFSETQ. CDR3: CASSRPESPPDTQYF. In nucleotides, the CDR3 is TGCGCCAGCAGCCGGCCGGAGTCCCCCCCAGATACGCAGTATTTT.

The chain uses TRBV9 and TRBJ1-1; tentatively, D is TRBD1 (5 bases). The germline CDR1 and CDR2 sequences are SGDLS and YYNGEE. This CDR3 is 16 amino acids long. The V gene lost 3 bases and the J gene lost 0 bases, with 15 bases spanning the gap. The CDR3 coding sequence is TGTGCCAGCAGCGGGGGCGGAGGAGGGATGAACACTGAAGCTTTCTTT. This sequence encodes CASSGGGGGMNTEAFF.

The CDR3 nucleotides read TGCGCCAGCAGCCAACCAGGGAACTATGGCTACACCTTC. It codes for CASSQPGNYGYTF. The chain combines TRBV4-1 with TRBJ1-2; D is possibly TRBD1 (5 bases). Germline CDR1 and CDR2: MGHRA and YSYEKL. Trimming stripped 2 bases from V and 2 bases from J, with 6 bases between. The CDR3 is made up of 13 amino acids.

This chain links TRBV19 with TRBJ1-1; tentative D call: TRBD1 (6 bases). Germline V gene sequence: CDR1 LNHDA, CDR2 SQIVND (reference sequence). CDR3 length: 13 residues. V was cut by 7 bases and J by 7 bases, with 16 bases left in between. CDR3 coding DNA: TGTGCCAGTAATTATGGGGGCGCTTTTGAAGCTTTCTTT. Its translation: CASNYGGAFEAFF.

This chain connects TRBV23-1 to TRBJ1-1, with 7 bases aligning to TRBD1. Being an ORF, TRBV23-1 has a function that is uncertain. V lost 4 bases and J lost 1; bases outside the gene matches: 6. The CDR3 totals 15 residues. The CDR3 DNA is TGCGCCAGCAGTCCAGCAGGGGGACCGAACACTGAAGCTTTCTTT. Residues: CASSPAGGPNTEAFF.

V gene TRBV7-9 combines with J gene TRBJ2-3; 8 nucleotides line up with TRBD2. This CDR3 comprises 15 residues. Trimming cost V 3 bases and J 3 bases; bases outside gene matches: 5. Germline loops: CDR1 SEHNR, CDR2 FQNEAQ (reference sequence). This CDR3 reads CASSFGGAGTDTQYF. CDR3 coding DNA: TGTGCCAGCAGCTTCGGGGGGGCCGGAACAGATACGCAGTATTTT.

A remark on this clone: At one end the junction does not follow the germline gene, possibly because of a read error. The gene calls are TRBV2 and TRBJ2-5; maybe TRBD1 (6 bases). CDR1 is SNHLY and CDR2 is FYNNEI in the germline V gene. This CDR3 has 14 residues. This CDR3 reads CASTELGRGETQYF. As DNA, the CDR3 is TGTGCCAGCACTGAATTGGGCAGGGGTGAGACCCAGTACTTC. Drawing the rest from reference TRBV2 and TRBJ2-5, the complete variable domain is EPEVTQTPSHQVTQMGQEVILRCVPISNHLYFYWYRQILGQKVEFLVSFYNNEISEKSEIFDDQFSVERPDGSNFTLKIRSTKLEDSAMYFCASTELGRGETQYFGPGTRLLVL.

A few counts support this clone. The DNA of the CDR3 is TGTGCCAGTAGTATAGGAGTTTCAGAGGCACCCCTCCACTTT. Protein product: CASSIGVSEAPLHF. The V call is TRBV19, the J call TRBJ1-6; D gene ambiguous. The V end lost 1 base, the J end lost 11 bases, and 12 bases lay between the germline ends. CDR1 and CDR2 (germline): LNHDA, SQIVND (reference sequence). This CDR3 region has 14 residues.

This clone was seen once. Since a much larger clone is just one base distant, this may be a read error. V gene TRBV5-6 combines with J gene TRBJ1-1; no clear D gene. CDR3 length: 14 amino acids. V gave up 0 bases and J gave up 3 bases, with 9 bases separating them. Germline-derived CDR1 and CDR2 are SGHDT and YYEEEE. The CDR3 is CASSLAGRDTEAFF. DNA of the CDR3: TGTGCCAGCAGCTTGGCTGGGCGGGACACTGAAGCTTTCTTT.

The chain links TRBV7-8 to TRBJ2-2; 10 bases are shared with TRBD1. This CDR3 is 15 amino acids long. With V trimmed by 3 bases and J by 6 bases, 4 bases remained unmatched. CDR1 SGHVS and CDR2 FQNEAQ come from the germline V gene. The CDR3 reads CASSLRDRGSGELFF. The CDR3 bases are TGTGCCAGCAGCTTGCGGGACAGGGGTTCCGGGGAGCTGTTTTTT.

V is TRBV7-9 and J is TRBJ2-7, with D perhaps matching TRBD1 (6 bases). In germline, CDR1 is SEHNR, CDR2 FQNEAQ (reference sequence). V was trimmed by 6 bases and J by 1 base, leaving 10 bases between them. There are 13 residues in the CDR3. Written as DNA, the CDR3 is TGTGCCAGCAGTTGGGACACTTCCTACGAGCAGTACTTC. Amino acid sequence: CASSWDTSYEQYF. Together with reference TRBV7-9 and TRBJ2-7, the CDR3 gives the full variable domain: DTGVSQNPRHKITKRGQNVTFRCDPISEHNRLYWYRQTLGQGPEFLTYFQNEAQLEKSRLLSDRFSAERPKGSFSTLEIQRTEQGDSAMYLCASSWDTSYEQYFGPGTRLTVT.

CDR3 nucleotides: TGTGCCAGCAGCGAGACGGGGGGGGCAGATACGCAGTATTTT. It specifies CASSETGGADTQYF. The V and J genes are TRBV6-5 and TRBJ2-3, with 8 bases lining up with TRBD2. CDR3 length equals 14 residues. CDR1 and CDR2 from the germline V gene are MNHEY and SVGAGI. V shed 6 bases, J shed 4 bases, and the junction held 6 bases outside the gene matches.

V usage is TRBV6-4 and J usage is TRBJ2-3, with D perhaps TRBD2 (6 bases). Germline loops: CDR1 MRHNA, CDR2 SNTAGT. The V gene lost 4 bases and the J gene lost 4 bases, with 12 bases spanning the gap. The CDR3 is made up of 14 amino acids. For the CDR3, the DNA is TGTGCCAGCAGTGCCACGGGGGACTCAGATACGCAGTATTTT. Translated: CASSATGDSDTQYF.